This T cell receptor (beta chain) was captured by sequencing in a study of shared clonotypes between healthy human individuals (dated by TCRdb to the early 2020s). Background on the whole study: The cohort comprised a couple of women and a few men aged 18 to 49 years. For each donor, CD4 naive and CD4 memory were each run on three plates, CD8 naive on two plates, and CD8 memory on one plate. Blood TCR repertoires of about 5 healthy adults were deeply sequenced to estimate repertoire size and the extent of clonotype sharing between individuals. To increase sequencing depth and limit assay-specific biases, TCR repertoire library preparation and sequencing were carried out by different laboratories using diverse techniques. Between about 0.9 and 9 billion PBMCs per donor were obtained by leukapheresis.

For the CD8 naive samples, CD45RO-negative cells were positively selected for CCR7, yielding a CD45RA+CCR7+ population from which TemRA cells were excluded. The donors were healthy, HIV-negative adults with no recently reported acute infections or vaccinations. Only Caucasian adults living in Nashville, Tennessee, USA were represented among the donors. Blood was collected by leukapheresis, and PBMCs were isolated by Ficoll-Histopaque density gradient centrifugation and then cryopreserved in liquid nitrogen vapor phase. Purity and quantity of every magnetically sorted T cell population were checked by analytical flow cytometry. Genomic DNA was isolated from every sorted fraction and measured by UV absorbance on a Nanodrop 2000c. Taken from the germline V gene, the CDR1 and CDR2 loops are MDHEN and SYDVKM. The CDR3 runs 14 amino acids, cysteine and phenylalanine included. Only the CDR3 portion is preserved as DNA: 42 bases, with reading frame beginning at the first base. V was cut back by 10 bases and J by 6 bases, leaving a gap of 22 bases between them.

The paper's findings and limits, for the study overall: Because the study included only a small number of donors, the genetic and exposure-history diversity represented was limited. Even with the large sequencing depth, rarefaction of the sorted-subset datasets indicated that sequencing was incomplete. Sampling was limited to blood, and TCR repertoires in tissue likely differ from TCR repertoires in blood. Pairwise subsampling led to the expectation that sequencing depth would affect the degree of clonotype sharing among donors. Larger estimated clonotype richness was generally found for naive subsets than for memory subsets. Clonotypes shared by all four sorted-subset donors showed higher generation probabilities than non-shared clonotypes. When a few donors were compared, the shared fraction of clonotypes was about 5.5% for naive CD4, approximately 3.3% for naive CD8, roughly 2.3% for memory CD4, and 0.4% for memory CD8.

TCR CDR3 regions were amplified from genomic DNA by multiplex PCR using the deep immunoSEQ assay. Extracted genomic DNA from each cell subset was distributed evenly across all wells of several immunoSEQ 96-well plates, and each plate was treated as a replicate. For sorted subsets, each replicate PCR was loaded with roughly 190 ng genomic DNA, equivalent to 30,000 or so T cell genomes. The purified libraries were quantified using a Qubit 3.0 fluorometer, sized with a Bioanalyzer 2100, and then quantified again using the KAPA Library Quantification kit. A separate single-read 150-cycle Illumina NextSeq 550 flow cell was used to sequence each immunoSEQ 96-well plate. The original methods were these. Because only junctional sequences without quality scores were contained in the immunoSEQ output, filtering matching that applied to full-length reads could not be performed. Sequences were annotated with PyIR, a Python wrapper for IgBLAST v1.9, and V/J genes and CDR3 were assigned using IMGT germline references. Reads with weak V/J assignments (E-value above 1e-6), missing CDR3, stop codons, out-of-frame junctions, or ambiguous translated residues were removed. A V3J clonotype was defined by an identical inferred V gene, J gene, and CDR3 amino acid sequence. Percentage overlap between repertoires was computed as shared unique clonotypes divided by the size of the smaller repertoire. Three approaches were used to assess repertoire richness: RTK rarefaction, the Chao1 estimator, and Recon v2.1 estimates of unobserved clonotypes. OLGA was used to compute generation probabilities for all TCRbeta clonotypes that the gDNA method yielded from a few donors. What TCRdb holds here is the immuneACCESS table cut down to in-frame rearrangements. Part of the clones is not present; checked against another copy, under half of the missing clones reflect an unresolved V gene, and the others are unexplained. The V and J calls and the clone size are those of that table, but D and trimming were determined from the DNA. This sample has millions of clones in its table, and around 96% of those were observed once. The top ten clones comprise 0.85% to 1.2% of the sample.

Worth noting for this clone: Its cognate antigen has yet to be identified. No clone much larger than this one lies a single base away; base qualities are absent.

This receptor was identified in a man aged 18 to 35 in good health. The sample comprised naive CD8+ T cells sorted from blood. The sample's cell subset or site, from its label and the paper: CD45RA+CCR7+. Recombination joined TRBV28 with TRBJ2-7, with no confident D gene call. CDR3 reads: CATSFASVASEQYF. The DNA sequence reads TGTGCCACCTCCTTCGCTTCGGTGGCTAGCGAGCAGTACTTC.